This TCR beta chain was captured in a study of identical twins. Germline CDR1 and CDR2: MDHEN and SYDVKM. The CDR3 is 16 residues long. Trimming removed 0 bases from V and 4 bases from J, with 12 bases in between. This clonotype has at least ten counts. Each CDR3 protein is one row after TCRdb ran MiXCR on the 5' RACE reads. The table lists 150,000 or so distinct CDR3 sequences, under 4.5% of them singletons. The sample was memory T cells sorted from blood. The TCR originated in a man between 18 and 29 years old in good health. The V call is TRBV28, the J call TRBJ2-2; D might be TRBD1 (5 bases). This CDR3 is CASSLWGRVGTGELFF. In nucleotides, the CDR3 is TGTGCCAGCAGTTTATGGGGCAGGGTCGGCACCGGGGAGCTGTTTTTT.